The clone carrying this T cell receptor beta chain appeared a few times. Its specificity is not known. The sample belongs to a study of blood T cells in healthy people across ages. Germline CDR1 and CDR2: DFQATT and SNEGSKA (reference sequence). Between the trimmed V and J ends, which lost 6 bases and 0 bases, there was a span of 18 bases. The CDR3 is 17 residues long. Next came a second PCR, run for about 7 to 12 cycles, which used a sample-barcoded 5' primer along with a J-beta primer mix. TCRdb processed the 5' RACE reads anew with MiXCR; each CDR3 protein has one entry. This sample yields 660,000 or so distinct CDR3 sequences, of which roughly 53% are seen a single time; 30% to 45% belongs to the top ten. Isolating PBMCs gave at least 6.5 million of these cells per sample. Study observations and caveats: Roughly linear declines in TCR beta diversity per million T cells occurred with age. There was a strong correlation between TCR beta diversity and naive T cell percentage. CMV status of donors was unknown, possibly confounding expanded clonotype changes.

The specimen was blood. The chain links TRBV20-1 to TRBJ2-6; weak D call: TRBD1 (6 bases). The sequence was obtained from a man aged 55-75 years in good health. CDR3 in DNA: TGCAGTGCGATCACCGGGACACAGAGCTCTGGGGCCAACGTCCTGACTTTC. Protein sequence: CSAITGTQSSGANVLTF.